Listed below are T cell receptor beta chains from one sample, sequenced in a study of blood T cell repertoires in COVID-19. Clones were read by immunoSEQ multiplex PCR, and TCRdb kept only the in-frame ones, dropping some. The table records about 480,000 clones, roughly 88% of them present only once. Sequencing was performed on peripheral blood. These TCRs come from a woman in her forties or fifties with COVID-19, enrolled during active disease. Both conserved end residues are part of each CDR3. Fields, in order: clone size, CDR3 length, J gene, V gene, D gene, CDR3 protein, CDR3 DNA. The D gene is left open where the match is weak. Clone size is given for some rows only: seen once, a few or many times, or a class if the clone is expanded.

>NA|11|TRBJ2-3|TRBV20-1|NA
CSAQDWNTQYF
TGCAGTGCCCAGGACTGGAATACGCAGTATTTT
>NA|17|TRBJ2-1|TRBV9|TRBD2
CASSVDGGASPGNEQFF
TGTGCCAGCAGCGTAGACGGGGGGGCTTCCCCCGGCAATGAGCAGTTCTTC
>NA|16|TRBJ2-3|TRBV7-2|TRBD2
CASSPWASGGTDTQYF
TGTGCCAGCAGCCCCTGGGCTAGCGGGGGCACAGATACGCAGTATTTT
>NA|15|TRBJ2-7|TRBV27|NA
CASSFLLGTPYEQYF
TGTGCCAGCAGTTTCCTTCTGGGCACCCCATACGAGCAGTACTTC
>NA|14|TRBJ1-1|TRBV3-1/TRBV3-2|NA
CASSQGQGNTEAFF
TGTGCCAGCAGCCAAGGCCAGGGGAACACTGAAGCTTTCTTT
>NA|15|TRBJ1-5|TRBV5-6|NA
CASSLVTDRNQPQHF
TGTGCCAGCAGCTTGGTGACGGACAGAAATCAGCCCCAGCATTTT
>NA|15|TRBJ2-7|TRBV6-5|NA
CASSARVAGSYEQYF
TGTGCCAGCAGCGCCAGGGTGGCAGGCTCCTACGAGCAGTACTTC
>NA|15|TRBJ1-1|TRBV6-6|NA
CASSYLGQGSTEAFF
TGTGCCAGCAGTTACCTGGGGCAGGGGAGCACTGAAGCTTTCTTT
>NA|14|TRBJ2-1|TRBV6-2/TRBV6-3|NA
CASSSFLGGGEQFF
TGTGCCAGCAGTAGCTTCCTAGGAGGCGGTGAGCAGTTCTTC
>NA|15|TRBJ2-1|TRBV12-5|NA
CASGLARTLDNEQFF
TGTGCTAGTGGTTTGGCGCGGACTCTCGACAATGAGCAGTTCTTC
>NA|16|TRBJ2-3|TRBV7-2|NA
CASSLAKAVRTDTQYF
TGTGCCAGCAGCTTAGCGAAAGCGGTCCGCACAGATACGCAGTATTTT
>NA|15|TRBJ1-5|TRBV27|NA
CASRPGRLSNQPQHF
TGTGCCAGCAGGCCAGGCCGGTTGAGCAATCAGCCCCAGCATTTT
>NA|15|TRBJ1-2|TRBV6-5|NA
CASSYGTTSNYGYTF
TGTGCCAGCAGTTACGGAACTACCTCTAACTATGGCTACACCTTC
>NA|15|TRBJ2-2|TRBV6-6|TRBD1
CASRGYRGRAGELFF
TGTGCCAGCAGGGGATACAGGGGGCGGGCCGGGGAGCTGTTTTTT
>NA|13|TRBJ1-6|TRBV30|NA
CAWSVNPGSPLHF
TGTGCCTGGAGTGTTAACCCGGGGTCACCCCTCCACTTT
>NA|12|TRBJ1-2|TRBV6-5|NA
CASRDGNYGYTF
TGTGCCAGCCGAGACGGGAACTATGGCTACACCTTC
>once|15|TRBJ1-6|TRBV4-1|NA
CASTQIGQGNSPLHF
TGCGCCAGCACCCAAATAGGGCAGGGGAATTCACCCCTCCACTTT
>once|18|TRBJ1-1|TRBV4-1|NA
CASSRKILRGGPNTEAFF
TGCGCCAGCAGCCGCAAAATATTGCGTGGGGGCCCGAACACTGAAGCTTTCTTT
>NA|16|TRBJ2-1|TRBV15|TRBD2
CATSRDRRGGSNEQFF
TGTGCCACCAGCAGAGATCGGCGGGGGGGGAGCAATGAGCAGTTCTTC
>NA|16|TRBJ2-6|TRBV27|NA
CASSLILSSGANVLTF
TGTGCCAGCAGTTTAATCTTGTCGTCTGGGGCCAACGTCCTGACTTTC
>few|16|TRBJ1-6|TRBV6-5|TRBD1
CASSSGQGAWRSPLHF
TGTGCCAGCAGTTCGGGTCAGGGGGCCTGGCGTTCACCCCTCCACTTT
>NA|13|TRBJ2-3|TRBV5-4|NA
CASSLDSTDTQYF
TGTGCCAGCAGCTTGGACTCCACAGATACGCAGTATTTT
>once|13|TRBJ2-4|TRBV29-1|NA
CSVVRRTDNIQYF
TGCAGCGTTGTGAGGAGGACGGACAACATTCAGTACTTC
>NA|14|TRBJ1-5|TRBV2|NA
CASSAFRDNQPQHF
TGTGCCAGCAGTGCCTTCAGGGACAATCAGCCCCAGCATTTT
>NA|14|TRBJ1-5|TRBV7-3|NA
CASSLGQARKPQHF
TGTGCCAGCAGCTTAGGCCAGGCAAGGAAGCCCCAGCATTTT
>NA|16|TRBJ1-2|TRBV5-6|TRBD1
CASSLAGTGFHYGYTF
TGTGCCAGCAGCTTGGCGGGGACAGGGTTCCACTATGGCTACACCTTC
>NA|14|TRBJ1-2|TRBV5-1|NA
CASSLTARGSGYTF
TGCGCCAGCAGCCTAACAGCCCGGGGTAGTGGCTACACCTTC
>NA|14|TRBJ1-2|TRBV2|NA
CASSESRGMHGYTF
TGTGCCAGCAGTGAATCCAGGGGTATGCATGGCTACACCTTC
>NA|16|TRBJ2-7|TRBV4-1|TRBD1
CASSQDARTGGYEQYF
TGCGCCAGCAGCCAAGACGCACGGACAGGGGGCTACGAGCAGTACTTC
>few|14|TRBJ2-5|TRBV25-1|TRBD2
CASSRREGQETQYF
TGTGCCAGCAGCAGGAGGGAGGGTCAAGAGACCCAGTACTTC
>NA|16|TRBJ1-2|TRBV6-6|TRBD1
CASKQGGGQGGYGYTF
TGTGCCAGCAAACAAGGTGGCGGACAGGGGGGTTATGGCTACACCTTC
>few|14|TRBJ2-1|TRBV6-5|TRBD1
CASSPQTGRDEQFF
TGTGCCAGCAGCCCCCAGACAGGGCGCGATGAGCAGTTCTTC
>NA|15|TRBJ2-7|TRBV11-2|NA
CASSLSADSSYEQYF
TGTGCCAGCAGCTTATCGGCGGACAGCTCCTACGAGCAGTACTTC
>NA|15|TRBJ2-1|TRBV14|TRBD2
CASSVSGGAYNEQFF
TGTGCCAGCAGCGTGAGCGGGGGGGCATACAATGAGCAGTTCTTC
>NA|14|TRBJ2-1|TRBV10-1|NA
CASSEAGPYNEQFF
TGCGCCAGCAGTGAGGCGGGGCCGTACAATGAGCAGTTCTTC
>NA|15|TRBJ2-1|TRBV4-1|TRBD2
CASSQAGLAYNEQFF
TGCGCCAGCAGCCAGGCGGGACTAGCGTACAATGAGCAGTTCTTC
>NA|16|TRBJ2-7|TRBV4-1|TRBD1
CASSQDLGQGRAEQYF
TGCGCCAGCAGCCAAGATCTGGGACAGGGTAGGGCCGAGCAGTACTTC
>NA|16|TRBJ1-5|TRBV4-2|NA
CASSRDRQVSNQPQHF
TGTGCCAGCAGCCGAGACCGACAGGTTAGCAATCAGCCCCAGCATTTT
>NA|16|TRBJ2-3|TRBV2|NA
CASSFRGLGGTDTQYF
TGTGCCAGCAGCTTCAGGGGCTTAGGGGGCACAGATACGCAGTATTTT
>NA|13|TRBJ2-7|TRBV6-5|NA
CASSYSSLYEQYF
TGTGCCAGCAGTTACTCGAGCCTCTACGAGCAGTACTTC
>NA|11|TRBJ1-6|TRBV30|NA
CAWTVNSPLHF
TGTGCCTGGACAGTAAATTCACCCCTCCACTTT
>NA|12|TRBJ1-3|TRBV7-9|NA
CALGAGGNTIYF
TGTGCCCTAGGGGCAGGAGGAAACACCATATATTTT
>NA|16|TRBJ2-3|TRBV7-2|TRBD2
CASSQDVGGVADTQYF
TGTGCCAGCAGCCAAGACGTGGGGGGGGTGGCAGATACGCAGTATTTT
>NA|15|TRBJ2-3|TRBV6-5|TRBD1
CASSRGTAETDTQYF
TGTGCCAGCAGCAGAGGGACAGCCGAGACAGATACGCAGTATTTT
>NA|15|TRBJ2-7|TRBV24-1|NA
CATSDPADYSYEQYF
TGTGCCACCAGTGATCCGGCGGATTACTCCTACGAGCAGTACTTC
>NA|12|TRBJ1-1|TRBV30|NA
CACTEFKREAFF
TGTGCCTGCACCGAATTTAAACGGGAGGCTTTCTTT
>few|15|TRBJ1-6|TRBV5-5|NA
CASSLRLSNDSPLHF
TGTGCCAGCAGCTTGCGACTCTCTAATGATTCACCCCTCCACTTT
>once|14|TRBJ2-2|TRBV19|NA
CASSISRNTGELFF
TGTGCCAGTAGTATATCCAGGAACACCGGGGAGCTGTTTTTT
>NA|18|TRBJ2-7|TRBV13|TRBD2
CASSLTSGGTLWRYEQYF
TGTGCCAGCAGCTTGACTAGCGGGGGAACCCTGTGGAGGTACGAGCAGTACTTC
>NA|12|TRBJ2-7|TRBV2|NA
CASREGTYEQYF
TGTGCCAGCAGGGAGGGCACTTACGAGCAGTACTTC
>few|15|TRBJ1-2|TRBV9|NA
CASSVRSGVVYGYTF
TGTGCCAGCAGCGTAAGGTCAGGGGTGGTCTATGGCTACACCTTC
>NA|17|TRBJ2-3|TRBV9|TRBD2
CASSSRLERGGTDTQYF
TGTGCCAGCAGCTCTCGACTAGAGCGGGGGGGCACAGATACGCAGTATTTT
>NA|15|TRBJ1-1|TRBV19|TRBD1
CASSPRDRGGTEAFF
TGTGCCAGTAGCCCCCGGGACAGGGGTGGCACTGAAGCTTTCTTT
>NA|16|TRBJ2-5|TRBV4-1|NA
CASSQGGGVTQETQYF
TGCGCCAGCAGCCAGGGAGGGGGGGTCACCCAAGAGACCCAGTACTTC
>NA|15|TRBJ2-2|TRBV7-7|NA
CASSLTGRNTGELFF
TGTGCCAGCAGCTTAACAGGGAGGAACACCGGGGAGCTGTTTTTT